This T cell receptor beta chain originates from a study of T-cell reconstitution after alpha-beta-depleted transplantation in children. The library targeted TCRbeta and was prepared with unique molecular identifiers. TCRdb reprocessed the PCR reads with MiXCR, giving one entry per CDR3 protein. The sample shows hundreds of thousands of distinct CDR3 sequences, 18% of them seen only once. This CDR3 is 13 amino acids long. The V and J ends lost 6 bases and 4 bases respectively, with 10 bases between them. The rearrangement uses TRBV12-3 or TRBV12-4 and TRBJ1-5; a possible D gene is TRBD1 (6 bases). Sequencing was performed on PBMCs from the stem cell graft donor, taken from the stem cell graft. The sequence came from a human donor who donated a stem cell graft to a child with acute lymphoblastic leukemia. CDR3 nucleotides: TGTGCCAGCAGGGGGACAATTAATCAGCCCCAGCATTTT. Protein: CASRGTINQPQHF.